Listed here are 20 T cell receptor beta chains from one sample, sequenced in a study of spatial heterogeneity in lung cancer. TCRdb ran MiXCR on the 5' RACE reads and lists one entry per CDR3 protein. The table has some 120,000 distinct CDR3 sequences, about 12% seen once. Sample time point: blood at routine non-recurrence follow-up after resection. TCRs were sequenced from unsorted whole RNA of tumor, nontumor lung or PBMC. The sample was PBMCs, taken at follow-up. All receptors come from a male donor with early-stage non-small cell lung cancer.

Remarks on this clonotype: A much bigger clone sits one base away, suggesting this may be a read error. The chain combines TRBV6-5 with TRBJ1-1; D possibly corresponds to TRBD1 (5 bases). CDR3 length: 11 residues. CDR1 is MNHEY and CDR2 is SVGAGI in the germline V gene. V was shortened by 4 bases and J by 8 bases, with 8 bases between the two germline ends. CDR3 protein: CASSCRQEAFF. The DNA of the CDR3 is TGTGCCAGCAGTTGCCGACAGGAAGCTTTCTTT.

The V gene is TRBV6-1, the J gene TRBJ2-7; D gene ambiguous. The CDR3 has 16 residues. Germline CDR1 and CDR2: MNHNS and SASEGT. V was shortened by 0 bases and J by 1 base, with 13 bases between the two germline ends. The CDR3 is CASSEAIGYRSYEQYF. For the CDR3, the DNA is TGTGCCAGCAGTGAAGCGATCGGGTATCGGTCCTACGAGCAGTACTTC.

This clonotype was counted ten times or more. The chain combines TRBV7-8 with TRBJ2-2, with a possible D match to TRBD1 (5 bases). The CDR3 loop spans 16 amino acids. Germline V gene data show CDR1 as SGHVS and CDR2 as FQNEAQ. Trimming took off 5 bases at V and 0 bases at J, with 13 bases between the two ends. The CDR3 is CASSPAWGANTGELFF. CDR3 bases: TGTGCCAGCAGCCCAGCATGGGGCGCGAACACCGGGGAGCTGTTTTTT. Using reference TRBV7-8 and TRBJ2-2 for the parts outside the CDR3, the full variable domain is GAGVSQSPRYKVAKRGQDVALRCDPISGHVSLFWYQQALGQGPEFLTYFQNEAQLDKSGLPSDRFFAERPEGSVSTLKIQRTQQEDSAVYLCASSPAWGANTGELFFGEGSRLTVL.

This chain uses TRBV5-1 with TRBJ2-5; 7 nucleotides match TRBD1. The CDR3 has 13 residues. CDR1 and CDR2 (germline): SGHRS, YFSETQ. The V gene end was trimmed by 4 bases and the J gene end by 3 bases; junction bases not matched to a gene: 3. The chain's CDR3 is CASSGTVEETQYF. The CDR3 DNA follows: TGCGCCAGCAGCGGGACAGTTGAAGAGACCCAGTACTTC. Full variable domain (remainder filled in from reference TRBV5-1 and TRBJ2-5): KAGVTQTPRYLIKTRGQQVTLSCSPISGHRSVSWYQQTPGQGLQFLFEYFSETQRNKGNFPGRFSGRQFSNSRSEMNVSTLELGDSALYLCASSGTVEETQYFGPGTRLLVL.

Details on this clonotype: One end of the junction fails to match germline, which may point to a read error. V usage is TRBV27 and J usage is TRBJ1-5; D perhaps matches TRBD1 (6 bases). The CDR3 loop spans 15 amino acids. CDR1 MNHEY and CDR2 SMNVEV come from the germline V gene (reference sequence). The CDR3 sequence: CASSLYGQGIGRQHF. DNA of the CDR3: TGTGCCAGCAGTTTATATGGGCAGGGGATAGGGCGCCAGCATTTC.

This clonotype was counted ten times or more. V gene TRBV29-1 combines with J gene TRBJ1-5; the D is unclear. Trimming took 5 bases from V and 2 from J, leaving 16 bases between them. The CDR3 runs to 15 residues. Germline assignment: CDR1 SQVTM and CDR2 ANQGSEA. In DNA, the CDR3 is TGCAGCGTTTCGGACGGACTACTTGGCAATCAGCCCCAGCATTTT. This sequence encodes CSVSDGLLGNQPQHF.

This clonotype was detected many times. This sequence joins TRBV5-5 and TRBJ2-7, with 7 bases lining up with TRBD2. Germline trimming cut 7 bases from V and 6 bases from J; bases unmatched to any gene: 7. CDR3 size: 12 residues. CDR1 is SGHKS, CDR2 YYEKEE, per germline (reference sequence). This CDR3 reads CASGLELFEQYF. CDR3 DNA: TGTGCCAGCGGACTAGAACTGTTCGAGCAGTACTTC.

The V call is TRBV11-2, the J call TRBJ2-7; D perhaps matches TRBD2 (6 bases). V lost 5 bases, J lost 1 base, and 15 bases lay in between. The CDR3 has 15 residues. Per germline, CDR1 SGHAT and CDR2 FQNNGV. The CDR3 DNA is TGTGCCAGCAGCCCATTTGGGGGGTCTTCCTACGAGCAGTACTTC. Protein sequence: CASSPFGGSSYEQYF.

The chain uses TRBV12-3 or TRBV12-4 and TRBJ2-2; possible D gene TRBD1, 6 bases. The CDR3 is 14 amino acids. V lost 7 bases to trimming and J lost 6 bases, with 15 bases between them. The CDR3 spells CASKIGQYSGELFF. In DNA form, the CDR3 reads TGTGCCAGCAAGATCGGACAGTATTCCGGGGAGCTGTTTTTT.

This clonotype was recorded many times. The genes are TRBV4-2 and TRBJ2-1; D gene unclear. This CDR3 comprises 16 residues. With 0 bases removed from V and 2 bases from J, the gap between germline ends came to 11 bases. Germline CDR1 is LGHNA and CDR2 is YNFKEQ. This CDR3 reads CASSQERSSPYNEQFF. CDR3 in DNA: TGTGCCAGCAGCCAAGAACGTAGCAGTCCCTACAATGAGCAGTTCTTC.

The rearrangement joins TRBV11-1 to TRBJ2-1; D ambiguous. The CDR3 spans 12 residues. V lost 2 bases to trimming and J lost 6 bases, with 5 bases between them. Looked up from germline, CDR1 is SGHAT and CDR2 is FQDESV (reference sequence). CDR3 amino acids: CASSLILNEQFF. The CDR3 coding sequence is TGTGCCAGCAGCTTAATCCTCAATGAGCAGTTCTTC.

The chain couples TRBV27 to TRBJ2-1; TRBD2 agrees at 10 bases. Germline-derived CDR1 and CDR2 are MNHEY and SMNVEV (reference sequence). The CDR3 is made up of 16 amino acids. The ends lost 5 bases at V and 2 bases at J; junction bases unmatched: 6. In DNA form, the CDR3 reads TGTGCCAGCAGTCTTCTAGCGGGGGAAACCTACAATGAGCAGTTCTTC. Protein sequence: CASSLLAGETYNEQFF.

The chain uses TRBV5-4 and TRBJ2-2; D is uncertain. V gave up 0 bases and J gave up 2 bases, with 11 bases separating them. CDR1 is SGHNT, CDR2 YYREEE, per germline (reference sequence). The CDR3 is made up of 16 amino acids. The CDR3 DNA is TGTGCCAGCAGCTTGGACCCAGGAACAAACACCGGGGAGCTGTTTTTT. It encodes CASSLDPGTNTGELFF.

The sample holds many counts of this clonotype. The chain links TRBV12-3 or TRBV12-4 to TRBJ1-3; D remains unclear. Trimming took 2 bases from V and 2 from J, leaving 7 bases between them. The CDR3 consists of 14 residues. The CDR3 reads CASSLMTTGNTIYF. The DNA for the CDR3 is TGTGCCAGCAGTTTAATGACGACTGGAAACACCATATATTTT.

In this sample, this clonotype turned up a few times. The chain's CDR3 is CATGIYQETQYF. In DNA form, the CDR3 reads TGTGCCACAGGCATATACCAAGAGACCCAGTACTTC. The genes are TRBV27 and TRBJ2-5; D is unclear. The ends were cut back, 10 bases at V and 0 bases at J, with 9 bases in the middle. Germline-derived CDR1 and CDR2 are MNHEY and SMNVEV (reference sequence). CDR3 length: 12 residues.

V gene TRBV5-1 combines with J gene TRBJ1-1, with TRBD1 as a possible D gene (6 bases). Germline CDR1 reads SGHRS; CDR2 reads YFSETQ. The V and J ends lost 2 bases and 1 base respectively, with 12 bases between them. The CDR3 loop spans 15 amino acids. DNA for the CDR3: TGCGCCAGCAGCTTATTGCAAGGGGGGAACACTGAAGCTTTCTTT. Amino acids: CASSLLQGGNTEAFF. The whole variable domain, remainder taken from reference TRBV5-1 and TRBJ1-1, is KAGVTQTPRYLIKTRGQQVTLSCSPISGHRSVSWYQQTPGQGLQFLFEYFSETQRNKGNFPGRFSGRQFSNSRSEMNVSTLELGDSALYLCASSLLQGGNTEAFFGQGTRLTVV.

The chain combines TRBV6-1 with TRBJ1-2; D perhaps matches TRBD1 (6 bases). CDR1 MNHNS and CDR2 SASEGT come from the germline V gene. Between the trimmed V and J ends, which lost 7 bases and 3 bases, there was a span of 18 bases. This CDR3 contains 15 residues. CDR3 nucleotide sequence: TGTGCCAGCATCAGAGCTCCGGACAGAGACTATGGCTACACCTTC. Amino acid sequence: CASIRAPDRDYGYTF.

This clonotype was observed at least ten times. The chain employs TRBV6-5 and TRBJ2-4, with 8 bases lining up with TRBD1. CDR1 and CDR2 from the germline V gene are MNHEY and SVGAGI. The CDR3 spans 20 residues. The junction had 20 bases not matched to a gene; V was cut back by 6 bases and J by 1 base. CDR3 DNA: TGTGCCAGCAGATTACTCAGGGGGCACGAACCGGGGACGGCCAAAAACATTCAGTACTTC. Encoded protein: CASRLLRGHEPGTAKNIQYF.

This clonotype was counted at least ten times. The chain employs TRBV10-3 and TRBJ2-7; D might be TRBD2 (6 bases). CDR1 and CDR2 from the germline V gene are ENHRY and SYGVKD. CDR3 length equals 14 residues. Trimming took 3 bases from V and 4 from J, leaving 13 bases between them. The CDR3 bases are TGTGCCATCAGTGAAAATTCACTAGCTTACGAGCAGTACTTC. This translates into CAISENSLAYEQYF.

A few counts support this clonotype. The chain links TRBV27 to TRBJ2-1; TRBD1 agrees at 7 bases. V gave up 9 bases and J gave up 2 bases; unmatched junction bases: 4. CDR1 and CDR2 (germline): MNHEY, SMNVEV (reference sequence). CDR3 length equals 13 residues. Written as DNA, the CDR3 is TGTGCCAGTGAAGACAGGGCCTACAATGAGCAGTTCTTC. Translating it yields CASEDRAYNEQFF.